This T cell receptor (beta chain) derives from a study of cytomegalovirus exposure and HLA in healthy donors. In the PCR, 60 Vbeta and 13 Jbeta primers were used. The protocol was immunoSEQ multiplex PCR, while the TCRdb copy is restricted to in-frame clones and leaves out a portion. The repertoire consists of some 140,000 clones, with around 77% occurring once and the leading ten covering about 1%. A word on this clone: Its antigen is not identified.

General study results and limits: Available immune exposure information covered CMV serostatus only. A later analysis linked a missense DCLRE1C variant to TCR beta V- and J-gene trimming. There were several of the most significant clusters that appeared linked to common viral pathogens in a later analysis. Being productive about 90% or about 30% of the time was typical of most TCR beta V segments in an earlier analysis.

V was clipped by 5 bases and J by 3 bases; unmatched bases: 7. The CDR3 sequence is 15 residues long. Germline assignment: CDR1 MNHEY and CDR2 SMNVEV (reference sequence). Sequencing was carried out using PBMCs. The rearrangement uses TRBV27 and TRBJ2-7; 10 bases line up with TRBD1. This TCR derives from a man younger than 35 in good health and CMV-seronegative. CDR3: CASSRIRDRGYEQYF. The CDR3, as DNA: TGTGCCAGCAGTAGAATCCGGGACAGGGGCTACGAGCAGTACTTC.